Reported below is one T cell receptor beta chain. Its antigen is undetermined. This entry belongs to a study of cytomegalovirus exposure and HLA in healthy donors. The wider study: Both the 120 validation repertoires and the roughly 700 first-cohort repertoires used the same platform, as reported by a later analysis.

Regarding the study as a whole: Reports credit the classifier with highly specific, highly sensitive diagnosis of cytomegalovirus status. Cytomegalovirus-associated TCR beta chains were listed, numbering 164.

This CDR3 has 16 residues. Germline V gene data show CDR1 as KGHSH and CDR2 as LQKENI. V trimming: 2 bases; J trimming: 1 base; junction bases outside the gene matches: 1. The data were produced by immunoSEQ multiplex PCR, yet TCRdb's version contains in-frame clones alone and is incomplete. Seen here are 120,000 to 150,000 clones, 85% to 90% observed once, and the top ten hold roughly 3%. The chain couples TRBV18 to TRBJ2-2; 10 bases align to TRBD2. The sequencing sample was made of PBMCs. This clonotype was obtained from a man younger than 30 in good health and CMV-seronegative. The CDR3 DNA sequence: TGTGCCAGCTCACCAGGGACTAGCGTGAACACCGGGGAGCTGTTTTTT. Protein: CASSPGTSVNTGELFF.